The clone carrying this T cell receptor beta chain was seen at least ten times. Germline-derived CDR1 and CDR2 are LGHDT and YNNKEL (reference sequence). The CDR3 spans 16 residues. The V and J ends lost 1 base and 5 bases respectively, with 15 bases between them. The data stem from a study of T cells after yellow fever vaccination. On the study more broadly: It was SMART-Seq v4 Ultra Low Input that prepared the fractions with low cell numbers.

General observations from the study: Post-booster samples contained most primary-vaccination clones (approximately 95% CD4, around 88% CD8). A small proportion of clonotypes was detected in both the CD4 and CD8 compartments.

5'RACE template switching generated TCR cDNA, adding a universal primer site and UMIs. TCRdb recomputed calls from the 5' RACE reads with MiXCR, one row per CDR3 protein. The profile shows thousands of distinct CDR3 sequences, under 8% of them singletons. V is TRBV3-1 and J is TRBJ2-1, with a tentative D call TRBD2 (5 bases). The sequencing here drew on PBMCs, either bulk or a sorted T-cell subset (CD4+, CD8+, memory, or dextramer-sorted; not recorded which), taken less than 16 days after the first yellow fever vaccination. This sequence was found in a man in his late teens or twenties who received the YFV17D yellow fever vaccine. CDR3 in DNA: TGTGCCAGCAGCCAAGTGCTTCGGGGTTCCAACAATGAGCAGTTCTTC. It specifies CASSQVLRGSNNEQFF.